This T cell receptor beta chain comes out of a study of T cells expressing NK-cell markers. The study, taken as a whole, reports: The share of CD8+ T cells held by dominant NKG2C+ clonotypes was roughly 1.0-7.5% in several donors.

TCRdb derives one entry per CDR3 protein from the 5' RACE reads, leaving out DNA. The sample yields under 600,000 distinct CDR3 sequences, of which the top ten take up roughly 1.4%. CDR1 is SNHLY, CDR2 FYNNEI, per germline. The CDR3 sequence is 11 residues long. Remarks on this clonotype: Its antigen is as yet unknown.

The source of this sequence is a woman in her fifties or sixties in good health. Source material: blood T cells: a sorted CD56 or NKG2C T cell subset, CD4+ or CD8+ T cells, or bulk PBMC T cells (not recorded which). The rearrangement uses TRBV2 and TRBJ1-4. CDR3 residues: CASSETWKLFF.